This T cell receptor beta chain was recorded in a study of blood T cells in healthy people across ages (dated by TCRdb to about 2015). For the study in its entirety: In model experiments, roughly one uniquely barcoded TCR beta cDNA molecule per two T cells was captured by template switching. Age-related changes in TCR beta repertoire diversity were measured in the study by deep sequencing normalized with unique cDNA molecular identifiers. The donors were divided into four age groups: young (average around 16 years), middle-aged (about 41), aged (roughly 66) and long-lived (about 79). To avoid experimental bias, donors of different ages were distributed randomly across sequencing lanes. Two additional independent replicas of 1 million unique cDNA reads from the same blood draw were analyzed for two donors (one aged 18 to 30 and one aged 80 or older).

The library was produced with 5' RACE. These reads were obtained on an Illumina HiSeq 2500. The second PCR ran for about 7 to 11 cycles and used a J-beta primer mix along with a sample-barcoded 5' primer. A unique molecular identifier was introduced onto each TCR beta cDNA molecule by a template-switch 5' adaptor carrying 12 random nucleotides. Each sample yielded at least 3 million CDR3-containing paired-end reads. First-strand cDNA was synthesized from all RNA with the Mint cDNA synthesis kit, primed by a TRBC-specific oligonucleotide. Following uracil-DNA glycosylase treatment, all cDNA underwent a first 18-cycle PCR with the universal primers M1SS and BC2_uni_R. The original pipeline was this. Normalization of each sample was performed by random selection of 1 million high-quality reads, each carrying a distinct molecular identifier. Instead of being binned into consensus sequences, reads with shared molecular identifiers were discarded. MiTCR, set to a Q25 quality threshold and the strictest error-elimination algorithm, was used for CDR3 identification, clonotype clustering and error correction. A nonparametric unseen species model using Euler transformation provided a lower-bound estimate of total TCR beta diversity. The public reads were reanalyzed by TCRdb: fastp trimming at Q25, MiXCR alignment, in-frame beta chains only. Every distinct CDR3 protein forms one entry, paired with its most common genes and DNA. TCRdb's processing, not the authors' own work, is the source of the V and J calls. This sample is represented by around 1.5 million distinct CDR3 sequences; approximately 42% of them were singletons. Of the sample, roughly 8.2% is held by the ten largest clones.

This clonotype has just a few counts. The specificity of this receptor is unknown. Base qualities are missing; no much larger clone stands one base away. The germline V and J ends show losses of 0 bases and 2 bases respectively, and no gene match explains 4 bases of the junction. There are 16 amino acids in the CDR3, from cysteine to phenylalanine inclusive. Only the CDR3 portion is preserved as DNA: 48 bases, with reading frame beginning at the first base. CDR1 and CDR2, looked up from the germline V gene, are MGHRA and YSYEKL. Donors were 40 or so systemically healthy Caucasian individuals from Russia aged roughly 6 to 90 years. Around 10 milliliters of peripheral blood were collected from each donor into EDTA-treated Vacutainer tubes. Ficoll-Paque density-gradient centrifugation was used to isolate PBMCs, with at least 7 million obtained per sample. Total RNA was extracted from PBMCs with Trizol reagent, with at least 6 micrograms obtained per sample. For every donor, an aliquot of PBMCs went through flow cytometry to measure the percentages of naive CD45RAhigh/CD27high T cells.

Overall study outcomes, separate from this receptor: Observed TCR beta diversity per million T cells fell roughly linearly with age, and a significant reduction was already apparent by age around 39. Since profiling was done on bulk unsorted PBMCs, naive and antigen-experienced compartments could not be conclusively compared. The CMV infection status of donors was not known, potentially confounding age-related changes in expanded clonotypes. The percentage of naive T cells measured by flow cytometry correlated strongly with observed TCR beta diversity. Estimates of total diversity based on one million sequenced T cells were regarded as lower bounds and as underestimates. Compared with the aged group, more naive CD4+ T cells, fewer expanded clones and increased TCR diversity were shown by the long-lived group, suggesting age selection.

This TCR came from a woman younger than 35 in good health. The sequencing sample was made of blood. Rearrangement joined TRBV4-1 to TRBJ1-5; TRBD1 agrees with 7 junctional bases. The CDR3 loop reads CASSQEGGGGNQPQHF. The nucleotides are TGCGCCAGCAGCCAAGAGGGAGGGGGCGGCAATCAGCCCCAGCATTTT.